These 8 T cell receptor beta chains share one sample of origin, sequenced in a study of neurological immune-mediated disorders. TCRdb fed the 5' RACE reads into MiXCR, producing one record per CDR3 protein. The data contain over 55,000 distinct CDR3 sequences, about 11% of them singletons. The sample's time point: longitudinal time-point 1 (baseline). Source material: PBMCs. The source of these receptors is a male donor with HTLV-1-associated myelopathy (HAM/TSP).

On this clonotype: A much larger clone differs by one base, so this may be a read error. The chain recombines TRBV28 with TRBJ1-2; the D is unclear. The CDR3 covers 15 residues. Germline loops: CDR1 MDHEN, CDR2 SYDVKM. Trimming removed 3 bases at V and 2 bases at J, with 13 bases between. This CDR3 reads CASSFPLSENYGYTF. The CDR3 DNA sequence: TGTGCCAGCAGTTTCCCTCTTTCTGAAAACTATGGCTACACCTTC.

This clonotype was observed many times. The chain combines TRBV2 with TRBJ2-7, with D possibly being TRBD1 (6 bases). From germline, CDR1 is SNHLY and CDR2 FYNNEI. The CDR3 has 15 residues. Trimming stripped 3 bases from V and 0 bases from J, with 12 bases between. This CDR3 reads CASSEYRAGSYEQYF. The CDR3 DNA sequence: TGTGCCAGCAGTGAGTACAGGGCTGGCTCCTACGAGCAGTACTTC.

In its sample, this clonotype was seen many times. V usage is TRBV5-1 and J usage is TRBJ2-3; 15 positions match TRBD2. Germline CDR1 and CDR2: SGHRS and YFSETQ. This CDR3 contains 16 residues. The junction had 6 bases not matched to a gene; V was cut back by 4 bases and J by 6 bases. CDR3 protein: CASSGTSGGPMDTQYF. CDR3 in DNA: TGCGCCAGCAGCGGGACTAGCGGGGGGCCCATGGATACGCAGTATTTT. The variable domain in full, completed from reference TRBV5-1 and TRBJ2-3, reads KAGVTQTPRYLIKTRGQQVTLSCSPISGHRSVSWYQQTPGQGLQFLFEYFSETQRNKGNFPGRFSGRQFSNSRSEMNVSTLELGDSALYLCASSGTSGGPMDTQYFGPGTRLTVL.

CDR3 sequence (DNA): TGCAGTGCTAGAGATCCCCGGGGTTTCCCCGGGGAGCTGTTTTTT. Its protein product is CSARDPRGFPGELFF. V and J are TRBV20-1 and TRBJ2-2, with TRBD2 as a possible D gene (5 bases). The V end was cut by 0 bases, the J end by 6 bases, with 14 bases between. Per germline, CDR1 DFQATT and CDR2 SNEGSKA (reference sequence). The CDR3 consists of 15 residues.

Note on this clonotype: A much more abundant neighbour one base away suggests this may be a read error. V usage is TRBV25-1 and J usage is TRBJ2-5; D is uncertain. Germline V CDR1 and CDR2: MGHDK, SYGVNS. CDR3 length: 11 residues. In nucleotides, the CDR3 is TGTGCCAGCAGTATCAAGGAGACCCAGTGCTTC. Amino acid sequence: CASSIKETQCF.

This clonotype has at least ten counts. The V and J genes are TRBV5-1 and TRBJ2-1; 11 bases agree with TRBD2. This CDR3 has 15 amino acids. Germline V gene data show CDR1 as SGHRS and CDR2 as YFSETQ. V lost 4 bases, J lost 6 bases, and 6 bases stayed unmatched. The CDR3 DNA reads TGCGCCAGCAGCCCAGGACTAGCGGGCATCAATGAGCAGTTCTTC. Translated, it gives CASSPGLAGINEQFF.

This clonotype has at least ten counts. The CDR3 region is CSARAFSGAGTDFYNEQFF. CDR3 coding DNA: TGCAGTGCTAGAGCGTTTAGCGGGGCCGGGACCGATTTCTACAATGAGCAGTTCTTC. This sequence joins TRBV20-1 and TRBJ2-1; TRBD2 matches 8 bases. The CDR3 contains 19 residues. CDR1 and CDR2 from the germline V gene are DFQATT and SNEGSKA (reference sequence). Trimming removed 1 base from V and 3 bases from J; junction bases left unmatched: 17.

This clonotype appeared many times. CDR3 residues: CASSLEGTVTEAFF. CDR3 nucleotide sequence: TGTGCCAGCAGCTTAGAGGGTACTGTCACTGAAGCTTTCTTT. The chain couples TRBV7-2 to TRBJ1-1; no clear D. Trimming took off 1 base at V and 4 bases at J, with 10 bases between the two ends. The CDR3 spans 14 residues. CDR1 and CDR2 (germline): SGHTA, FQGNSA. The complete variable domain, with remaining parts taken from reference TRBV7-2 and TRBJ1-1, reads GAGVSQSPSNKVTEKGKDVELRCDPISGHTALYWYRQSLGQGLEFLIYFQGNSAPDKSGLPSDRFSAERTGGSVSTLTIQRTQQEDSAVYLCASSLEGTVTEAFFGQGTRLTVV.